The 6 T cell receptor beta chains presented below share a single source sample, sequenced in a study of T cells in Graves' hyperthyroidism and ophthalmopathy. From RNA transcripts, TCR beta CDR3 regions were amplified. The primer set for the first-round RT-PCR of the TCR CDR3 was HTBI. Each CDR3 protein gets one entry after TCRdb re-called the multiplex PCR reads with MiXCR. The data contain around 50,000 distinct CDR3 sequences, less than 50% of them seen just once; the ten biggest clones take up about 9%. Source material: blood. These receptors were taken from a woman between 50 and 59 years old with Graves' ophthalmopathy.

Concerning this clonotype: The CDR3 does not close with the conserved phenylalanine or tryptophan, likely indicating a read error. The chain is built from TRBV29-1 and TRBJ1-1; 10 bases are shared with TRBD1. Germline V CDR1 and CDR2: SQVTM, ANQGSEA. The CDR3 consists of 17 residues. Trimming removed 4 bases from V and 1 base from J; junction bases left unmatched: 12. This CDR3 reads CSVANLLDRGRNTEAFL. The CDR3 bases are TGCAGCGTTGCCAATCTCCTCGACAGGGGGCGGAACACTGAAGCTTTCCTT.

The chain links TRBV7-8 to TRBJ1-1, with D tentatively TRBD1 (5 bases). The CDR3 has 15 amino acids. The V end was cut by 4 bases, the J end by 4 bases, with 16 bases between. Germline V lookup: CDR1 SGHVS, CDR2 FQNEAQ. CDR3 amino acids: CASSSDTRASTEAFF. In DNA form, the CDR3 reads TGTGCCAGCAGCTCGGACACCAGGGCTTCCACTGAAGCTTTCTTT.

In its sample, this clonotype was seen many times. V usage is TRBV6-5 and J usage is TRBJ2-7; no clear D. Trimming took 0 bases from V and 5 from J, leaving 11 bases between them. CDR1 is MNHEY, CDR2 SVGAGI, per germline. This CDR3 has 14 amino acids. The CDR3 DNA reads TGTGCCAGCAGTTACTCATCTGATCAAGACGAGCAGTACTTC. Amino acids: CASSYSSDQDEQYF.

V and J are TRBV7-3 and TRBJ2-2; D possibly corresponds to TRBD2 (5 bases). Germline CDR1 SGHTA, CDR2 FQGTGA. Trimming stripped 5 bases from V and 0 bases from J, with 10 bases between. The CDR3 extends over 15 amino acids. The CDR3 spells CASSPPAANTGELFF. In nucleotides, the CDR3 is TGTGCCAGCAGCCCCCCAGCGGCGAACACCGGGGAGCTGTTTTTT.

The chain employs TRBV20-1 and TRBJ2-5; D unresolved. The CDR3 has 11 residues. V was pared by 6 bases and J by 3 bases, with 8 bases between. Per germline, CDR1 DFQATT and CDR2 SNEGSKA (reference sequence). The CDR3 nucleotides are TGCAGTGCAAAGGGCGAAGAGACCCAGTACTTC. As protein: CSAKGEETQYF.

This clonotype was detected many times. The chain carries TRBV5-8 and TRBJ1-1; D not resolved. CDR3 length: 14 residues. Germline CDR1 reads SGHTS; CDR2 reads YDEGEE. Trimming took 4 bases from V and 2 from J, leaving 12 bases between them. The CDR3 loop reads CASSAGRENTEAFF. In DNA form, the CDR3 reads TGTGCCAGCAGCGCGGGGAGGGAAAACACTGAAGCTTTCTTT.